These T cell receptor beta chains were read from a single sample in a study of shared clonotypes between healthy human individuals. Measured with immunoSEQ multiplex PCR; TCRdb has only the in-frame clones, and not every one. Here the sample spans over 2,000,000 clones, 80% to 95% being singletons. The material sequenced was naive CD8+ T cells from PBMCs. The receptor set was obtained from a young man in good health. Some clones in this sample may be carry-over from other donors' samples. Both conserved end residues are part of each CDR3. A D gene is named only where the DNA matches it firmly. Clone size appears in some rows only: once, few, many, or a class for an expanded clone.

V gene: TRBV19; clone size: -; J gene: TRBJ2-7; D gene: -; CDR3 DNA: TGTGCCAGTAGTATAGTACTAGCACCGGTACGGGAGCAGTACTTC; CDR3 protein: CASSIVLAPVREQYF
V gene: TRBV29-1; clone size: -; J gene: TRBJ2-7; D gene: -; CDR3 DNA: TGCAGCGTATTGCAGGGAGCAAGCTCCTACGAGCAGTACTTC; CDR3 protein: CSVLQGASSYEQYF
V gene: TRBV28; clone size: -; J gene: TRBJ2-6; D gene: -; CDR3 DNA: TGTGCCAGCAGCCTGGGCGGGGTACTCTCTGGGGCCAACGTCCTGACTTTC; CDR3 protein: CASSLGGVLSGANVLTF
V gene: TRBV29-1; clone size: -; J gene: TRBJ1-2; D gene: -; CDR3 DNA: TGCAGCGTTGAAGTTGGCAAGGACTATGGCTACACCTTC; CDR3 protein: CSVEVGKDYGYTF
V gene: TRBV28; clone size: -; J gene: TRBJ1-6; D gene: TRBD1; CDR3 DNA: TGTGCCAGCAGTTTCACAGGGGGCGGAAATTCACCCCTCCACTTT; CDR3 protein: CASSFTGGGNSPLHF
V gene: TRBV28; clone size: -; J gene: TRBJ2-6; D gene: -; CDR3 DNA: TGTGCCAGCAGTTTCCTGGGCTCTGGGGCCAACGTCCTGACTTTC; CDR3 protein: CASSFLGSGANVLTF
V gene: TRBV2; clone size: -; J gene: TRBJ2-1; D gene: TRBD2; CDR3 DNA: TGTGCCAGCAGTGGGGGACTAGCGGGAGTATACAATGAGCAGTTCTTC; CDR3 protein: CASSGGLAGVYNEQFF
V gene: TRBV5-4; clone size: -; J gene: TRBJ1-1; D gene: -; CDR3 DNA: TGTGCCAGCAGCTTGGGGGACATTAACACTGAAGCTTTCTTT; CDR3 protein: CASSLGDINTEAFF
V gene: TRBV6-1; clone size: -; J gene: TRBJ1-1; D gene: -; CDR3 DNA: TGTGCCAGCAGTGAACGCAGGTTGAACACTGAAGCTTTCTTT; CDR3 protein: CASSERRLNTEAFF
V gene: TRBV5-1; clone size: -; J gene: TRBJ1-1; D gene: -; CDR3 DNA: TGCGCCAGCAGCTATCAGGGCGGCACTGAAGCTTTCTTT; CDR3 protein: CASSYQGGTEAFF
V gene: TRBV7-9; clone size: -; J gene: TRBJ2-7; D gene: -; CDR3 DNA: TGTGCCAGCAGCTTTGCTTCAGGGGCGGGGTACGAGCAGTACTTC; CDR3 protein: CASSFASGAGYEQYF
V gene: TRBV7-2; clone size: once; J gene: TRBJ2-3; D gene: TRBD2; CDR3 DNA: TGTGCCACCGCCTCCGGGACTAGCGCCAGAGATACGCAGTATTTT; CDR3 protein: CATASGTSARDTQYF
V gene: TRBV27; clone size: -; J gene: TRBJ1-5; D gene: TRBD1; CDR3 DNA: TGTGCCAGCAGCCGGACAGGGAGCGATCAGCCCCAGCATTTT; CDR3 protein: CASSRTGSDQPQHF
V gene: TRBV4-3; clone size: -; J gene: TRBJ2-7; D gene: TRBD1; CDR3 DNA: TGCGCCAGCAGCCAAGATAACTGGGGGGACAGGGGGACCCGCGAGCAGTACTTC; CDR3 protein: CASSQDNWGDRGTREQYF
V gene: TRBV5-1; clone size: -; J gene: TRBJ2-7; D gene: -; CDR3 DNA: TGCGCCAGCAGCTTGTCGGGAGCCGCCTACGAGCAGTACTTC; CDR3 protein: CASSLSGAAYEQYF
V gene: TRBV14; clone size: -; J gene: TRBJ2-7; D gene: -; CDR3 DNA: TGTGCCAGCAGCCAAGGAAGGGGGACCGGCTACGAGCAGTACTTC; CDR3 protein: CASSQGRGTGYEQYF
V gene: TRBV2; clone size: -; J gene: TRBJ2-5; D gene: TRBD2; CDR3 DNA: TGTGCCAGCAGTCAGCGGGAAAGCCAAGAGACCCAGTACTTC; CDR3 protein: CASSQRESQETQYF
V gene: TRBV7-9; clone size: once; J gene: TRBJ2-2; D gene: TRBD2; CDR3 DNA: TGTGCCAGCAGCCGAACTACTAGCGTAATCTGGGACACCGGGGAGCTGTTTTTT; CDR3 protein: CASSRTTSVIWDTGELFF
V gene: TRBV28; clone size: -; J gene: TRBJ1-1; D gene: -; CDR3 DNA: TGTGCCAGCAGTTTATGGAAGGGATCGAACACTGAAGCTTTCTTT; CDR3 protein: CASSLWKGSNTEAFF
V gene: TRBV19; clone size: once; J gene: TRBJ2-7; D gene: TRBD2; CDR3 DNA: TGTGCCAGTAGTATCCATCCCCCCCCTACTAGCGGGGGATCCTACGAGCAGTACTTC; CDR3 protein: CASSIHPPPTSGGSYEQYF
V gene: TRBV2; clone size: -; J gene: TRBJ2-1; D gene: TRBD2; CDR3 DNA: TGTGCCAGCAGGGGGACTAGCGGGAAAAATGAGCAGTTCTTC; CDR3 protein: CASRGTSGKNEQFF
V gene: TRBV28; clone size: -; J gene: TRBJ1-2; D gene: -; CDR3 DNA: TGTGCCAGCAGTGGGACGGACTCACCCCATCATGGCTACACCTTC; CDR3 protein: CASSGTDSPHHGYTF
V gene: TRBV4-1; clone size: -; J gene: TRBJ2-2; D gene: TRBD2; CDR3 DNA: TGCGCCAGCAGCCAAGGTCTAGCGGGAGATATAACCGGGGAGCTGTTTTTT; CDR3 protein: CASSQGLAGDITGELFF
V gene: TRBV5-1; clone size: -; J gene: TRBJ2-7; D gene: -; CDR3 DNA: TGCGCCAGCAGCTTGGCCGACATCCTCCTTCAAGGGGACGAGCAGTACTTC; CDR3 protein: CASSLADILLQGDEQYF
V gene: TRBV4-3; clone size: -; J gene: TRBJ2-1; D gene: -; CDR3 DNA: TGCGCCAGCAGCCTGGGAACCTCTAGCGTCGGTGAGCAGTTCTTC; CDR3 protein: CASSLGTSSVGEQFF
V gene: TRBV5-1; clone size: -; J gene: TRBJ1-4; D gene: -; CDR3 DNA: TGCGCCAGCAGGATGTGGGGGGCGAGTGAAAAACTGTTTTTT; CDR3 protein: CASRMWGASEKLFF
V gene: TRBV7-2; clone size: -; J gene: TRBJ2-5; D gene: TRBD2; CDR3 DNA: TGTGCCAGCAGTCAGACTAGCGGGGGTAAAGAGACCCAGTACTTC; CDR3 protein: CASSQTSGGKETQYF
V gene: TRBV30; clone size: once; J gene: TRBJ2-7; D gene: -; CDR3 DNA: TGTGCCTGGAGTGTCACAGGGGGGGACGAGCAGTACTTC; CDR3 protein: CAWSVTGGDEQYF
V gene: TRBV25-1; clone size: -; J gene: TRBJ1-1; D gene: -; CDR3 DNA: TGTGCCAGCAGTGGAGGGACAAATGAAGCTTTCTTT; CDR3 protein: CASSGGTNEAFF
V gene: TRBV5-6; clone size: -; J gene: TRBJ2-5; D gene: -; CDR3 DNA: TGTGCCAGCAGCTTGGAGGCGGGAACATGGGAGACCCAGTACTTC; CDR3 protein: CASSLEAGTWETQYF
V gene: TRBV18; clone size: -; J gene: TRBJ1-2; D gene: -; CDR3 DNA: TGTGCCTCGAAGGGGGAACGCGGTGGGAACTATGGCTACACCTTC; CDR3 protein: CASKGERGGNYGYTF